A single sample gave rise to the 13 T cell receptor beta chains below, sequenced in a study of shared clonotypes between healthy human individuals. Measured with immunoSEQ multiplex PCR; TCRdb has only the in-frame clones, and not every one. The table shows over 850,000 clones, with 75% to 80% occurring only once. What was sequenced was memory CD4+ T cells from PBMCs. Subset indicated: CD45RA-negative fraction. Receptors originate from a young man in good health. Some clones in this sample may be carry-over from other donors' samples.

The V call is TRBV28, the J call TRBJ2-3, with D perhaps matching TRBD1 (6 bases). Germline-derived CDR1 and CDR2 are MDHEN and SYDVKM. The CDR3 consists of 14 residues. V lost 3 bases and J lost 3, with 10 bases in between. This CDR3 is CASSFGQLTDTQYF. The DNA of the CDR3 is TGTGCCAGCAGTTTCGGACAGCTTACAGATACGCAGTATTTT. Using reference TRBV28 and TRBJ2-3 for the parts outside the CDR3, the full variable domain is DVKVTQSSRYLVKRTGEKVFLECVQDMDHENMFWYRQDPGLGLRLIYFSYDVKMKEKGDIPEGYSVSREKKERFSLILESASTNQTSMYLCASSFGQLTDTQYFGPGTRLTVL.

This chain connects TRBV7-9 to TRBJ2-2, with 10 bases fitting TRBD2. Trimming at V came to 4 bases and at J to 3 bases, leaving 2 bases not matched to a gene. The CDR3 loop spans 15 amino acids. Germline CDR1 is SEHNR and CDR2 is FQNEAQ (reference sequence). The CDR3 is CASSSGLAHTGELFF. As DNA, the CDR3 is TGTGCCAGCAGCTCGGGACTAGCGCACACCGGGGAGCTGTTTTTT.

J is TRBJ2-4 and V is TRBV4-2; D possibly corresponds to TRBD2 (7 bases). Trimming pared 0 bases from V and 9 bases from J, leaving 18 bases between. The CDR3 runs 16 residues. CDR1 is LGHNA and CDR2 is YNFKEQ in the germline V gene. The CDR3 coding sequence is TGTGCCAGCAGCCAAGATTGGACCCAGGGGAGGGGCATTCAGTACTTC. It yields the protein CASSQDWTQGRGIQYF.

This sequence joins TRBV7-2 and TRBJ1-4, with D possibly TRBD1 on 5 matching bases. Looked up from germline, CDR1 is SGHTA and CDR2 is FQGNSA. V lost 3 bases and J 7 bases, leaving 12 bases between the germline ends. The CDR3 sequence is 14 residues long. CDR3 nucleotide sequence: TGTGCCAGCAGCTTGGGGGGTGATAGTGAAAAACTGTTTTTT. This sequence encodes CASSLGGDSEKLFF.

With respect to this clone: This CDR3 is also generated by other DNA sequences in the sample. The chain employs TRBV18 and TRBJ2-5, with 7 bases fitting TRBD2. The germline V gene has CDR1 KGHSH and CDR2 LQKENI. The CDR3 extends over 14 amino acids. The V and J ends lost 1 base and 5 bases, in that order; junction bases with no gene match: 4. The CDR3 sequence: CASSPRGSGETQYF. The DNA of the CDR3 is TGTGCCAGCTCACCACGCGGGAGCGGGGAGACCCAGTACTTC.

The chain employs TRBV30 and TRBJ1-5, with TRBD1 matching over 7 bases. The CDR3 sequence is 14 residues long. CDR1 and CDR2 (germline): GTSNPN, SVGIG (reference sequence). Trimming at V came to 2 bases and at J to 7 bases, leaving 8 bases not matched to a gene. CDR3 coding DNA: TGTGCCTGGAGTCTTACAGGGGCTTGGCAGCCCCAGCATTTT. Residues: CAWSLTGAWQPQHF.

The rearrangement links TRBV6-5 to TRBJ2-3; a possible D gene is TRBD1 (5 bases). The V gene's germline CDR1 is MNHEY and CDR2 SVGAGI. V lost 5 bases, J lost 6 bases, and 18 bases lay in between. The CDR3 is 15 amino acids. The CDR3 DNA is TGTGCCAGCAGTCCCAGGGTGCTTGGGTCGGATACGCAGTATTTT. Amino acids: CASSPRVLGSDTQYF.

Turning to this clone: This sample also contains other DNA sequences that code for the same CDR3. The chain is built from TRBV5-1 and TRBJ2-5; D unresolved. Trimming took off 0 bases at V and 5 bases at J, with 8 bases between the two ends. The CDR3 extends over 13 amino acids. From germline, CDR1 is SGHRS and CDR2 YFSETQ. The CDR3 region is CASSLGRAETQYF. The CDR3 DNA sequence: TGCGCCAGCAGCTTGGGAAGAGCGGAGACCCAGTACTTC.

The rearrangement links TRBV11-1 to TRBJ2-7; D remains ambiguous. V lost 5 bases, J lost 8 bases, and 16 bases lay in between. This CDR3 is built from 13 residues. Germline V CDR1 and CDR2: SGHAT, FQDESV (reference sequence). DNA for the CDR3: TGTGCCAGCAGCCCTAGTGAGTGGTCGAAGCAGTACTTC. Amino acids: CASSPSEWSKQYF.

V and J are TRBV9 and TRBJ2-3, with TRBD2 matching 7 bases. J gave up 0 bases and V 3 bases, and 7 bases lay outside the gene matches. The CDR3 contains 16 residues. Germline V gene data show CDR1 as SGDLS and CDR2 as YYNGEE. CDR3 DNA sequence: TGTGCCAGCAGCGCCCACTCGCGGGAGAGCACAGATACGCAGTATTTT. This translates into CASSAHSRESTDTQYF.

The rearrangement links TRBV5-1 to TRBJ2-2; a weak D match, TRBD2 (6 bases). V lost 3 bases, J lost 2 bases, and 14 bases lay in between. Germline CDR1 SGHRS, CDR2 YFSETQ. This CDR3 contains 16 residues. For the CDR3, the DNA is TGCGCCAGCAGCTACGACGGGACTTATAACACCGGGGAGCTGTTTTTT. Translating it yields CASSYDGTYNTGELFF.

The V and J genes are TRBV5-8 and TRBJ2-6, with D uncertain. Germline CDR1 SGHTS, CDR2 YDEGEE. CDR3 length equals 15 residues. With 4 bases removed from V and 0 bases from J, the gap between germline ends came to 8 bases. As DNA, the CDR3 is TGTGCCAGCAGCGTCCCCGACTCTGGGGCCAACGTCCTGACTTTC. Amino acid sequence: CASSVPDSGANVLTF.

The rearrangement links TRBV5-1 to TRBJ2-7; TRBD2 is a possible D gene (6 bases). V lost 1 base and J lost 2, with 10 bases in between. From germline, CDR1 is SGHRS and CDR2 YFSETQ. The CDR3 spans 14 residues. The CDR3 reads CASSLMPSAYEQYF. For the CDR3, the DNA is TGCGCCAGCAGCTTGATGCCTAGCGCCTACGAGCAGTACTTC.